This TCR beta chain was documented in a study of T-cell memory formation after mild COVID-19. The wider study: TCR clusters largely stayed donor specific. Points from the study as a whole: Clones contracting across day 15 to 85 had a balanced CD4/CD8 profile; later expanding clones leaned CD4+. Clones which contracted sat mainly in CM and EM if CD4+, and in EMRA if CD8+.

CDR3 size: 15 residues. CDR1 and CDR2 from the germline V gene are SGHKS and YYEKEE (reference sequence). V was cut by 0 bases and J by 13 bases, with 17 bases left in between. Using its own MiXCR run on the 5' RACE reads, TCRdb lists one record per CDR3 protein. The sample lists a few hundred thousand distinct CDR3 sequences, about 16% occurring once. As to this clonotype: As yet, its antigen is unknown.

The chain joins TRBV5-5 to TRBJ1-6; no reliable D call. Input material: PBMCs or a T cell subset sorted from them (not recorded which). The receptor was derived from a man aged 18-30 years who had mild COVID-19 (a few samples of this study predate the infection). Cell type and time point are not known. This CDR3 reads CASSLDPGPGRPLHF. The CDR3 DNA follows: TGTGCCAGCAGCTTGGATCCGGGCCCGGGGAGGCCCCTCCACTTT.